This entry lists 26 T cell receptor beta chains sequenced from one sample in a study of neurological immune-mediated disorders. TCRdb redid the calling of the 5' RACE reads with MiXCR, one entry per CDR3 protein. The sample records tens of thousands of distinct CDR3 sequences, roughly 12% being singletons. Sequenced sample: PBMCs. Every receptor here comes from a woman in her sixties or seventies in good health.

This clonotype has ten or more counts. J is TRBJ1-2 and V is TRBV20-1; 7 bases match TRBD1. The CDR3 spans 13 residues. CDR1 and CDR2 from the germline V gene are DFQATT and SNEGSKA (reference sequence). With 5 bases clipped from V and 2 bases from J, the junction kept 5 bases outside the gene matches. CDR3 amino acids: CSALDRTNYGYTF. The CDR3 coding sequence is TGCAGTGCTTTGGACAGGACGAACTATGGCTACACCTTC.

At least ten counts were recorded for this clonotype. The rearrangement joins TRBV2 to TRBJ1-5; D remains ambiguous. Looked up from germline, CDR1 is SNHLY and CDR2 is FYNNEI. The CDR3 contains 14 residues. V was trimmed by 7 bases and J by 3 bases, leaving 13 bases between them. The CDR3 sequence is CASTREASNQPQHF. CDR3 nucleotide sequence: TGTGCCAGCACTAGGGAGGCCTCCAATCAGCCCCAGCATTTT.

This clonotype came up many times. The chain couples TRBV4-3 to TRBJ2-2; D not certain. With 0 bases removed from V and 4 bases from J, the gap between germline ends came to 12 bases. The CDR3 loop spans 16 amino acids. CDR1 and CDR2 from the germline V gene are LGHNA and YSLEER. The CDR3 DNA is TGCGCCAGCAGCCAAGATAAAGACGGCCTCACCGGGGAGCTGTTTTTT. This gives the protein CASSQDKDGLTGELFF.

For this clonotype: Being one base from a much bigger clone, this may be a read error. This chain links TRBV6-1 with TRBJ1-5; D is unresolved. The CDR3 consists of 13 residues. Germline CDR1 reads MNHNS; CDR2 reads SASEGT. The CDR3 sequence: CASSERGDQHQHF. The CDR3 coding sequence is TGTGCCAGCAGTGAACGGGGAGATCAGCACCAGCATTTT.

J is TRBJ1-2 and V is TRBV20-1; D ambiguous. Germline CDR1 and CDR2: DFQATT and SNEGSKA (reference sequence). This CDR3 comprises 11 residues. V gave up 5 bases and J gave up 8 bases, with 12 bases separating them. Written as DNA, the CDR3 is TGCAGTGCTCGAAAGGGTCGGGGCTACACCTTC. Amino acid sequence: CSARKGRGYTF.

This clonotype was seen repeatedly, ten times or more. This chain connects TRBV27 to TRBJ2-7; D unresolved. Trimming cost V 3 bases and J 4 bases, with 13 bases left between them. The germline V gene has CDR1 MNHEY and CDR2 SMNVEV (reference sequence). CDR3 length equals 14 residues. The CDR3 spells CASSFFFGSYEQYF. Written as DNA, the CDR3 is TGTGCCAGCAGTTTCTTCTTTGGATCATACGAGCAGTACTTC.

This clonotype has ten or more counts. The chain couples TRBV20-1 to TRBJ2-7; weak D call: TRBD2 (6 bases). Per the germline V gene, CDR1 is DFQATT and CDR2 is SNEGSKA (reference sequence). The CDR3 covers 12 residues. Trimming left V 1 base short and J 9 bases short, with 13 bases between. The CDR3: CSARGTGDGQYF. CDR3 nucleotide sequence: TGCAGTGCTAGAGGAACGGGGGACGGGCAGTACTTC.

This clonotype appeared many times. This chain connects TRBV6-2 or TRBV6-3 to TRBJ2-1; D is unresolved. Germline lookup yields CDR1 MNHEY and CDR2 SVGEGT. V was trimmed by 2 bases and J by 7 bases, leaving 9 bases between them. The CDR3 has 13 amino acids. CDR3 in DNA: TGTGCCAGCAGTTACGGCCCCTTGAATGAGCAGTTCTTC. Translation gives CASSYGPLNEQFF.

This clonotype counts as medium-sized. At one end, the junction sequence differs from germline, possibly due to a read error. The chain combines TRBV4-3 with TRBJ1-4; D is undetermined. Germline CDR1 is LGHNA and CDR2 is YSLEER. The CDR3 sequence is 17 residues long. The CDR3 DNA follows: TGCGCCAGCAGCAGGAGCGGACCTCTTCCAACTGATGAAAAACTGTTTTTT. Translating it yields CASSRSGPLPTDEKLFF.

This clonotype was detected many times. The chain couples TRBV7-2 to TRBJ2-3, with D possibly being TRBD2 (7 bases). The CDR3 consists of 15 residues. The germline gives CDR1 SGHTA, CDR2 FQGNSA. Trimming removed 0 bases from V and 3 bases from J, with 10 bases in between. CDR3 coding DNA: TGTGCCAGCAGCTTAGCGGGGGGGCGGACAGATACGCAGTATTTT. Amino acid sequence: CASSLAGGRTDTQYF.

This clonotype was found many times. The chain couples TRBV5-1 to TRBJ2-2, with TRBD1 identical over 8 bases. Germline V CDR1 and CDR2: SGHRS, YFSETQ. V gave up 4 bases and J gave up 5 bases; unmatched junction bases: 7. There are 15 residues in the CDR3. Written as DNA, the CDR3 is TGCGCCAGCAGCACAGGACAGGGAATAACCGGGGAGCTGTTTTTT. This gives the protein CASSTGQGITGELFF.

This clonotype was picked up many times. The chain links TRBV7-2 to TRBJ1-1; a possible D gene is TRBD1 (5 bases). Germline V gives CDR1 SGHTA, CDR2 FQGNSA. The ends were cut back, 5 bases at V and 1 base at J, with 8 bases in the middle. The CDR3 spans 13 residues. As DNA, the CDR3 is TGTGCCAGCAGCGCGGGACCGAACACTGAAGCTTTCTTT. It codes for CASSAGPNTEAFF. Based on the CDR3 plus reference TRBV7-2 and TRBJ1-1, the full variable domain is GAGVSQSPSNKVTEKGKDVELRCDPISGHTALYWYRQSLGQGLEFLIYFQGNSAPDKSGLPSDRFSAERTGGSVSTLTIQRTQQEDSAVYLCASSAGPNTEAFFGQGTRLTVV.

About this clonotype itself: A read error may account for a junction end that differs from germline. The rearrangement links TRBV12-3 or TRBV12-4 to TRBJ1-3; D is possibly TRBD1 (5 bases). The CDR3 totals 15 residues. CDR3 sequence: CASSLVGGIGNTIYF. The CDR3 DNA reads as TGTGCCAGCAGTTTAGTGGGGGGGATTGGAAACACGATATATTTT.

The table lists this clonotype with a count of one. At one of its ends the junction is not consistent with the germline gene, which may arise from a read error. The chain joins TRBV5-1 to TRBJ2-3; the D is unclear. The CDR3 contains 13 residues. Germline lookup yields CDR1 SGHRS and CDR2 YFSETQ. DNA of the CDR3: TGCGCCTGCAGCTTTGAAGGCACAGATACGCAGTATTTT. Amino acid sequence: CACSFEGTDTQYF.

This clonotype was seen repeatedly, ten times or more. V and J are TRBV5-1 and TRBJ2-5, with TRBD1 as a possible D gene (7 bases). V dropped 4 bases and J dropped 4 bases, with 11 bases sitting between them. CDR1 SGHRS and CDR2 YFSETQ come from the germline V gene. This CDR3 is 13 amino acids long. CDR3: CASSRQGGETQYF. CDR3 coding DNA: TGCGCCAGCAGCCGACAGGGAGGAGAGACCCAGTACTTC.

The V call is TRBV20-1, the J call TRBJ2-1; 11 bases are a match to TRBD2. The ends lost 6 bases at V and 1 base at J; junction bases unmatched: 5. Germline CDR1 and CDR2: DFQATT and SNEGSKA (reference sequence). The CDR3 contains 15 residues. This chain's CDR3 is CSAILAGVSYNEQFF. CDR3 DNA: TGCAGTGCGATACTAGCGGGGGTTTCCTACAATGAGCAGTTCTTC.

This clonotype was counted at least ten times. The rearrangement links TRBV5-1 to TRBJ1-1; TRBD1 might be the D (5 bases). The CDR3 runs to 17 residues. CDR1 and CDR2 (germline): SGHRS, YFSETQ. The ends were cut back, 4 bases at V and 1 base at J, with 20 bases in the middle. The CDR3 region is CASSSGHLVRENTEAFF. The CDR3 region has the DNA TGCGCCAGCAGCAGTGGACACCTGGTGCGGGAGAACACTGAAGCTTTCTTT.

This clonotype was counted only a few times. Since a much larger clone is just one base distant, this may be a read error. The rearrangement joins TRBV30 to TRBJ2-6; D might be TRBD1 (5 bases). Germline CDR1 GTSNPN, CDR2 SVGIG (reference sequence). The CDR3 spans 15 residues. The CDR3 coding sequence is TGTGCCTGGAGTTTTTTATCCTCTGGGGCCAAAGTCCTGACTTTC. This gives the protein CAWSFLSSGAKVLTF.

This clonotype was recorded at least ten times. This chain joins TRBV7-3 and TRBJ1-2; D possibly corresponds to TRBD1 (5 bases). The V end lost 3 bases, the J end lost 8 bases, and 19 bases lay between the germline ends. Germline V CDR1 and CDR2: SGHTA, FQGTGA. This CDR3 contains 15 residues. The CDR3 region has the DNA TGTGCCAGCAGCTTGGTCTCGGGGACCCCTGACGGCTACACCTTC. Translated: CASSLVSGTPDGYTF.

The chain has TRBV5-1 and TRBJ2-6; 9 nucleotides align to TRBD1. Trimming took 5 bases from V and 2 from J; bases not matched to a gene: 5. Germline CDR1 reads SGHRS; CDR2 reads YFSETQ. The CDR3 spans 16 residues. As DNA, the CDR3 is TGCGCCAGCAGGGGACAGGGACTGCCTGGGGCCAACGTCCTGACTTTC. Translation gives CASRGQGLPGANVLTF.

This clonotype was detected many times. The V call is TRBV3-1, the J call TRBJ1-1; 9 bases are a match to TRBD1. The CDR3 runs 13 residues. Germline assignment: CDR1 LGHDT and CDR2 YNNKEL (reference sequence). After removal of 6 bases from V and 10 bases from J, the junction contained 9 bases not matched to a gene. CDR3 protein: CASSSTGGGGAFF. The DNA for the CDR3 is TGTGCCAGCAGTTCCACAGGGGGCGGGGGAGCTTTCTTT.

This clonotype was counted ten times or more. The CDR3: CASSVGTSGGPPGEQYF. As DNA, the CDR3 is TGTGCCAGCAGCGTAGGAACGAGCGGGGGCCCTCCGGGAGAGCAGTACTTC. The chain links TRBV9 to TRBJ2-7, with 8 positions matching TRBD2. Germline CDR1 is SGDLS and CDR2 is YYNGEE. The CDR3 has 17 amino acids. J lost 7 bases, V lost 0 bases, and 15 bases had no gene match.

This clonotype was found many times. CDR3 DNA sequence: TGCAGTGCTTCCGGGACGGGGAACGAGGCTTTCTTT. Translated: CSASGTGNEAFF. This chain connects TRBV20-1 to TRBJ1-1; maybe TRBD1 (5 bases). The V and J ends lost 5 bases and 11 bases respectively, with 18 bases between them. CDR3 length: 12 amino acids. Per the germline V gene, CDR1 is DFQATT and CDR2 is SNEGSKA (reference sequence).

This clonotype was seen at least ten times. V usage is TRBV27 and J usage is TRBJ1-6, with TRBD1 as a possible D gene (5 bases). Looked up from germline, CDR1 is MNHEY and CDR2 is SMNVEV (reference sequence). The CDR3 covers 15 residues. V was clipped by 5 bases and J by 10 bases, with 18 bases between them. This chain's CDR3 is CASSTGTGGTSPLHF. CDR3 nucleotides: TGTGCCAGCAGTACCGGGACCGGCGGAACGTCACCCCTCCACTTT.

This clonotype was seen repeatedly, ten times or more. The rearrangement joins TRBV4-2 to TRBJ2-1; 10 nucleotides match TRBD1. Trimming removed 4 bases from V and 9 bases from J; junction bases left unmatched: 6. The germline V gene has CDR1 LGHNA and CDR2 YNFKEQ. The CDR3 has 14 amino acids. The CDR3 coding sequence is TGTGCCAGCAGCCCCGGACAGGGGGAAGGTGAGCAGTTCTTC. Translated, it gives CASSPGQGEGEQFF.

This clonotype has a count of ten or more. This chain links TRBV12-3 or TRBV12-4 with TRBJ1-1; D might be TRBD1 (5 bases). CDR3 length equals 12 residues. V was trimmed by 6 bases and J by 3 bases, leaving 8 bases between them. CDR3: CASSQGYTEAFF. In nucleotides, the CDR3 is TGTGCCAGCAGCCAGGGTTACACTGAAGCTTTCTTT.